The clone carrying this TCR beta chain was observed at least ten times. Its antigen remains unidentified. The CDR3 covers 15 residues. Looked up from germline, CDR1 is SGHRS and CDR2 is YFSETQ. Trimming shortened V by 1 base and J by 1 base, and 11 bases separated the two germline ends. Genomic DNA was employed as the template in profiling TCR beta VDJ and CDR3. TCRdb reprocessed the reads via MiXCR and lists one record per CDR3 protein. The top ten hold around 7.6% of the sample, which has 250,000 to 350,000 distinct CDR3 sequences, 55% to 60% seen once. These data come from a study of CD8+CD57+ T cells in acquired aplastic anemia. Study-level points and caveats: Patients versus controls showed no significant CD8+ Simpson's diversity difference. Nearly 30 was the count of CD8+ CDR3 sequences that patients shared with controls.

Specimen: sorted CD4+, CD8+, or CD8+CD57+ T cells (not recorded which) from PBMCs. The clonotype comes from a human donor with severe aplastic anemia or a healthy control (not recorded which). The gene calls are TRBV5-1 and TRBJ1-1; possible D gene TRBD1, 6 bases. CDR3 region: CASSLYPTGNTEAFF. Written as DNA, the CDR3 is TGCGCCAGCAGCTTGTACCCGACAGGGAACACTGAAGCTTTCTTT.